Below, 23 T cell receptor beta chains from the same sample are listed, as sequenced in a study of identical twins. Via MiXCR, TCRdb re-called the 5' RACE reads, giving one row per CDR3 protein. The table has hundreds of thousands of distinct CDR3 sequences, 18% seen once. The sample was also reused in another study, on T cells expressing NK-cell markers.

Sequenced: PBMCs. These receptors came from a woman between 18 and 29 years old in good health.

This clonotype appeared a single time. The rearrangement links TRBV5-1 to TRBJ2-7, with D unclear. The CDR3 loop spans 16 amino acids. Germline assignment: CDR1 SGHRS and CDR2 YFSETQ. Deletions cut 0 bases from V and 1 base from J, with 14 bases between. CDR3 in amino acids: CASSLAPGALSYEQYF. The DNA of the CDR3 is TGCGCCAGCAGCTTGGCCCCAGGCGCCCTTTCCTACGAGCAGTACTTC.

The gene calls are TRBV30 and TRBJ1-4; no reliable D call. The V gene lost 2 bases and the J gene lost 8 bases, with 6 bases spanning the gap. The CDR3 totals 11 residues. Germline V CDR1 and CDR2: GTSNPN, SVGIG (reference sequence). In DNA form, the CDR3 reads TGTGCCTGGAGTTACTCCGAAAAACTGTTTTTT. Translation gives CAWSYSEKLFF.

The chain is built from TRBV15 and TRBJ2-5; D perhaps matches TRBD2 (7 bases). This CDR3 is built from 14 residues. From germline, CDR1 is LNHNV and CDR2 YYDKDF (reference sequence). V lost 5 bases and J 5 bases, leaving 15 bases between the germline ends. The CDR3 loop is CATSGWGGRETQYF. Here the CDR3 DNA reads TGTGCCACCAGCGGATGGGGGGGCCGGGAGACCCAGTACTTC.

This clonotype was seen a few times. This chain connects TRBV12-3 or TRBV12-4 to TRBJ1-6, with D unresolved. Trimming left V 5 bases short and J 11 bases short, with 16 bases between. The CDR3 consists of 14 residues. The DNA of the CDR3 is TGTGCCAGCAGTACGACGAACATCGGGACACCCCTCCACTTT. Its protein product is CASSTTNIGTPLHF.

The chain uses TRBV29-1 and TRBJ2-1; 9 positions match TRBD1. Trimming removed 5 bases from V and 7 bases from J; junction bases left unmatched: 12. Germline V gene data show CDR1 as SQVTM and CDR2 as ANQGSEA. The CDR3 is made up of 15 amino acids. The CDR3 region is CSVRTGEGWSNEQFF. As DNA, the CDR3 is TGCAGCGTTAGGACAGGGGAAGGGTGGTCAAATGAGCAGTTCTTC.

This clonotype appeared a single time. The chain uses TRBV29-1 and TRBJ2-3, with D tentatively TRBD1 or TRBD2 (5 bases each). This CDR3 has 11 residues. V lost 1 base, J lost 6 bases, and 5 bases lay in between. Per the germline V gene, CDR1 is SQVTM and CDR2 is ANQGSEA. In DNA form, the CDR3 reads TGCAGCGTTGAAGGGGGGGATACGCAGTATTTT. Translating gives CSVEGGDTQYF.

This CDR3 reads CASSPALPTTEAFF. CDR3 coding DNA: TGCGCCAGCAGTCCGGCCCTCCCGACAACTGAAGCTTTCTTT. The chain recombines TRBV10-2 with TRBJ1-1; D unresolved. Trimming cost V 5 bases and J 5 bases, with 15 bases left between them. CDR3 length: 14 amino acids. Germline V gene lookup returns CDR1 WSHSY and CDR2 SAAADI.

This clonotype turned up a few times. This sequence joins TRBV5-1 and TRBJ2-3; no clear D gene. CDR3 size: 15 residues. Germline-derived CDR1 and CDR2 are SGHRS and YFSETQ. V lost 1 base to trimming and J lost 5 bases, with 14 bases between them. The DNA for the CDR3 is TGCGCCAGCAGCTTGACGGGCCCCGCGATAGATACGCAGTATTTT. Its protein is CASSLTGPAIDTQYF.

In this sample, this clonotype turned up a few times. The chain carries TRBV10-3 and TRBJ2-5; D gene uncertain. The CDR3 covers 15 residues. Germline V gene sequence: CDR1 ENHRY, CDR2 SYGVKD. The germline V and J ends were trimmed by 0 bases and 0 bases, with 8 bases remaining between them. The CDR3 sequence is CAISESKSDQETQYF. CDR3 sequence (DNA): TGTGCCATCAGTGAGTCGAAAAGCGACCAAGAGACCCAGTACTTC.

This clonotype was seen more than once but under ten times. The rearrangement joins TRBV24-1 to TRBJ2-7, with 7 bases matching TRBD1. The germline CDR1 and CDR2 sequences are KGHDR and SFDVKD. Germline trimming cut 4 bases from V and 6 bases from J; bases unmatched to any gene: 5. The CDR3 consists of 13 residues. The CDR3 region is CATSDSTGTEQYF. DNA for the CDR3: TGTGCCACCAGTGACTCGACAGGGACCGAGCAGTACTTC.

The CDR3 bases are TGTGCCATCAGTACGACGGCAGATAATTCACCCCTCCACTTT. Protein sequence: CAISTTADNSPLHF. The chain joins TRBV10-3 to TRBJ1-6; no clear D. The CDR3 has 14 residues. Germline loops: CDR1 ENHRY, CDR2 SYGVKD. Trimming pared 5 bases from V and 5 bases from J, leaving 10 bases between.

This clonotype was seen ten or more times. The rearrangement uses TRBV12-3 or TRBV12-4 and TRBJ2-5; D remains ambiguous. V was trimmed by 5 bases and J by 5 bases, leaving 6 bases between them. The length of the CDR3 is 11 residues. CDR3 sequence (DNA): TGTGCCAGCAGTACGGAGGAGACCCAGTACTTC. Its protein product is CASSTEETQYF.

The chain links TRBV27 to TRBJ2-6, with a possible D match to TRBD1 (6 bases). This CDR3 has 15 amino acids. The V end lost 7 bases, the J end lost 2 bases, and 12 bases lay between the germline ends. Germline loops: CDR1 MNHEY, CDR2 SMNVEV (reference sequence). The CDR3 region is CASTFWGPGANVLTF. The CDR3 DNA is TGTGCCAGCACCTTTTGGGGGCCTGGGGCCAACGTCCTGACTTTC. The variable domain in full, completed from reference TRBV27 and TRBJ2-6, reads EAQVTQNPRYLITVTGKKLTVTCSQNMNHEYMSWYRQDPGLGLRQIYYSMNVEVTDKGDVPEGYKVSRKEKRNFPLILESPSPNQTSLYFCASTFWGPGANVLTFGAGSRLTVL.

CDR3 protein: CASSYYTYKNSYEQYF. The CDR3 DNA sequence: TGTGCCAGCAGTTACTACACATACAAAAACTCCTACGAGCAGTACTTC. V usage is TRBV6-5 and J usage is TRBJ2-7; no reliable D call. Germline V gives CDR1 MNHEY, CDR2 SVGAGI. CDR3 length: 16 amino acids. Trimming pared 1 base from V and 0 bases from J, leaving 13 bases between.

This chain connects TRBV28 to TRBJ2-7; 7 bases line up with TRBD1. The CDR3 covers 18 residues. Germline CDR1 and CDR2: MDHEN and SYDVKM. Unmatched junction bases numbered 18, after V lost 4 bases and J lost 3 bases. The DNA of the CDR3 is TGTGCCAGCAGTTCCATGTTGTTCAGGGGGTCATCTAGCTACGAGCAGTACTTC. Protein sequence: CASSSMLFRGSSSYEQYF.

DNA for the CDR3: TGTGCCAGCAGTCAGTCTAGCGCTCAGTTCTTC. Its translation is CASSQSSAQFF. This sequence joins TRBV12-3 or TRBV12-4 and TRBJ2-1, with D tentatively TRBD2 (6 bases). The V gene lost 5 bases and the J gene lost 13 bases, with 12 bases spanning the gap. The length of the CDR3 is 11 residues.

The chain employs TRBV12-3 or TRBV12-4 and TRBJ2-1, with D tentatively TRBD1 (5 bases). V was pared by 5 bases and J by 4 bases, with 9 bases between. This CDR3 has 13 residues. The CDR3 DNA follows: TGTGCCAGCAGTACCCAGGGTTACAATGAGCAGTTCTTC. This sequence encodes CASSTQGYNEQFF.

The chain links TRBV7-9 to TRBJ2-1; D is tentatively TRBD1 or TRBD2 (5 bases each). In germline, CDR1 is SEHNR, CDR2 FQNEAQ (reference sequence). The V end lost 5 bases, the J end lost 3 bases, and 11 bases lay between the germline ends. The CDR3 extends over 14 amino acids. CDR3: CASSTPGRYNEQFF. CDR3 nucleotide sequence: TGTGCCAGCAGCACACCGGGACGCTACAATGAGCAGTTCTTC. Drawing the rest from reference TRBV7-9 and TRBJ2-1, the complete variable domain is DTGVSQNPRHKITKRGQNVTFRCDPISEHNRLYWYRQTLGQGPEFLTYFQNEAQLEKSRLLSDRFSAERPKGSFSTLEIQRTEQGDSAMYLCASSTPGRYNEQFFGPGTRLTVL.

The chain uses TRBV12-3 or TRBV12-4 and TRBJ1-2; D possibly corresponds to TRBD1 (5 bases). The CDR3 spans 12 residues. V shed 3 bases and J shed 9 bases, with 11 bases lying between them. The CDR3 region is CASSLAGSSYTF. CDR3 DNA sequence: TGTGCCAGCAGTTTGGCAGGGTCCAGCTACACCTTC.

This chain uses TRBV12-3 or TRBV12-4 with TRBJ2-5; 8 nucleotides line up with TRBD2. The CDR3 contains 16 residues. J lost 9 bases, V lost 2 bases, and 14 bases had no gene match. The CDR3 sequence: CASSLTSGIPTESQYF. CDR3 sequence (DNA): TGTGCCAGCAGTTTAACTAGCGGTATCCCAACGGAGTCCCAGTACTTC.

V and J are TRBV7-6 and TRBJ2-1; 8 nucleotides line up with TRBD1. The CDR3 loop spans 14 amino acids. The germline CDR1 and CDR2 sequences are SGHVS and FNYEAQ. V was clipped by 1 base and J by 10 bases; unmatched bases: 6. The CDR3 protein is CASSLGTGSREQFF. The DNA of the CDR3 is TGTGCCAGCAGCTTAGGGACAGGGAGCAGGGAGCAGTTCTTC.

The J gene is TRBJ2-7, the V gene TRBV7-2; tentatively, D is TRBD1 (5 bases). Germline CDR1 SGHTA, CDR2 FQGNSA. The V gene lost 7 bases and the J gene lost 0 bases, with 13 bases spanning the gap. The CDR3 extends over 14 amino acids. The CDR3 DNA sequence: TGTGCCAGCACCATCGCGGACAACTCCTACGAGCAGTACTTC. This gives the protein CASTIADNSYEQYF.

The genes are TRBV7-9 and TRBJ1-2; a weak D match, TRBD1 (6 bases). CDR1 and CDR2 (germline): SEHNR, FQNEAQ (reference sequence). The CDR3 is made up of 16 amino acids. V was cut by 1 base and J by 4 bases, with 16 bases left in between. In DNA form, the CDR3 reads TGTGCCAGCAGCTTAGTTGGGGGGCCTCCTATCTATGGCTACACCTTC. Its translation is CASSLVGGPPIYGYTF.